The 8 T cell receptor beta chains below were found in one sample sequenced in a study of blood T cells in healthy people across ages. The second PCR ran about 6 to 12 cycles with a sample-barcoded 5' primer and J-beta primers. Each CDR3 protein gets one entry after TCRdb re-called the 5' RACE reads with MiXCR. This table holds 550,000 to 700,000 distinct CDR3 sequences, 27% found once. Specimen: blood. The origin of the receptors is a woman between 65 and 79 years old in good health.

Only a few counts were recorded for this clonotype. This chain links TRBV6-5 with TRBJ2-5; D might be TRBD1 (6 bases). The last part of the DNA fits TRBJ2-7 better; the J call may be wrong. Germline assignment: CDR1 MNHEY and CDR2 SVGAGI. This CDR3 has 15 residues. The CDR3 DNA follows: TGTGCCAGCAGTTACACCCCAACAGGGTCCTACGAGCAGTACTTC. This encodes CASSYTPTGSYEQYF.

This sequence joins TRBV7-2 and TRBJ2-4; 14 bases agree with TRBD2. This CDR3 comprises 17 residues. Germline values: CDR1 SGHTA, CDR2 FQGNSA. V lost 4 bases to trimming and J lost 8 bases; unmatched junction nucleotides: 10. Written as DNA, the CDR3 is TGTGCCAGCAGCTCTGGGACTAGCGGGGGAGAGCAGGACATTCAGTACTTC. Translated, it gives CASSSGTSGGEQDIQYF.

This clonotype turned up a few times. The chain joins TRBV6-2 or TRBV6-3 to TRBJ2-2; D gene ambiguous. The V gene's germline CDR1 is MNHEY and CDR2 SVGEGT. Trimming shortened V by 5 bases and J by 9 bases, and 10 bases separated the two germline ends. The CDR3 runs to 12 residues. CDR3 nucleotide sequence: TGTGCCAGCAGTAACACTAACAGGGAGCTGTTTTTT. This gives the protein CASSNTNRELFF.

V and J are TRBV7-9 and TRBJ2-7; no definite D call. Trimming stripped 5 bases from V and 3 bases from J, with 8 bases between. The CDR3 loop spans 12 amino acids. Germline V lookup: CDR1 SEHNR, CDR2 FQNEAQ (reference sequence). CDR3 in amino acids: CASSLIFYEQYF. The CDR3 nucleotides read TGTGCCAGCAGCCTAATATTCTACGAGCAGTACTTC.

The table lists this clonotype with a few counts. This chain joins TRBV4-1 and TRBJ1-2; no clear D. V lost 3 bases to trimming and J lost 5 bases, with 13 bases between them. CDR1 and CDR2 (germline): MGHRA, YSYEKL. The CDR3 sequence is 14 residues long. CDR3 protein: CASSQTGALYGYTF. CDR3 DNA: TGCGCCAGCAGCCAGACCGGCGCGTTGTATGGCTACACCTTC.

This clonotype was recorded many times. The chain joins TRBV7-2 to TRBJ1-1; no firm D call. V was trimmed by 7 bases and J by 5 bases, leaving 14 bases between them. The germline gives CDR1 SGHTA, CDR2 FQGNSA. The CDR3 has 13 residues. The CDR3 nucleotides are TGTGCCAGCACCACTTACGTGGGGACTGAAGCTTTCTTT. Its protein product is CASTTYVGTEAFF.

This clonotype has just a few counts. V gene TRBV7-9 combines with J gene TRBJ2-3; TRBD2 matches 9 bases. Germline CDR1 is SEHNR and CDR2 is FQNEAQ (reference sequence). The CDR3 runs to 15 residues. Trimming at V came to 3 bases and at J to 6 bases, leaving 7 bases not matched to a gene. CDR3 amino acids: CASSFSGGYFDTQYF. The CDR3, as DNA: TGTGCCAGCAGCTTTAGCGGGGGTTACTTTGATACGCAGTATTTT.

This clonotype was counted a few times. The chain carries TRBV3-1 and TRBJ2-1, with D perhaps assigned TRBD1 or TRBD2 (5 bases each). The CDR3 covers 12 residues. The V and J ends lost 3 bases and 12 bases respectively, with 12 bases between them. Germline V gene sequence: CDR1 LGHDT, CDR2 YNNKEL (reference sequence). DNA of the CDR3: TGTGCCAGCAGCCAGATCCCTGGGGGGCAGTTCTTC. It codes for CASSQIPGGQFF.